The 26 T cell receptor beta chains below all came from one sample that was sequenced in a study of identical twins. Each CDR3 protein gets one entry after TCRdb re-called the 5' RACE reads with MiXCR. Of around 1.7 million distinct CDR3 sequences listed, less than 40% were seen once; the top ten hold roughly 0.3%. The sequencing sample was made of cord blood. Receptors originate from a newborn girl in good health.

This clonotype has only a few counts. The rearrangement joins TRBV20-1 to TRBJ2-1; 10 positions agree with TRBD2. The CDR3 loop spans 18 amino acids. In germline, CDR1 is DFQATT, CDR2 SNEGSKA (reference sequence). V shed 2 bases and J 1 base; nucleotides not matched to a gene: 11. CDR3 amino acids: CSARRSSGRGRSYNEQFF. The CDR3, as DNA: TGCAGTGCTAGACGTTCTAGCGGGAGAGGAAGGTCCTACAATGAGCAGTTCTTC.

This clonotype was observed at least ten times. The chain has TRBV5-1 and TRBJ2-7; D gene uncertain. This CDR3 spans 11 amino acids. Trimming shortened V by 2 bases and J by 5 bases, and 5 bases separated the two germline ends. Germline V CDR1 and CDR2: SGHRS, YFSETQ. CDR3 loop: CASSFGNEQYF. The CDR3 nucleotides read TGCGCCAGCAGCTTCGGTAACGAGCAGTACTTC.

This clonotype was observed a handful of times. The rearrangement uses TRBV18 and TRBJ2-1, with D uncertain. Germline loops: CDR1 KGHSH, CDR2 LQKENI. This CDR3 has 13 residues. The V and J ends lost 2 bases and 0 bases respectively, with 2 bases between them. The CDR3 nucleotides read TGTGCCAGCTCACCAAACTCCTACAATGAGCAGTTCTTC. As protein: CASSPNSYNEQFF.

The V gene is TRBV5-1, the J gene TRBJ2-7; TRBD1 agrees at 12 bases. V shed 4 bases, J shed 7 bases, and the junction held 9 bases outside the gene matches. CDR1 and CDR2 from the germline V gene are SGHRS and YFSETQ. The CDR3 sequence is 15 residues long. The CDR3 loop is CASSLRDRGRNEQYF. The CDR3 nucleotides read TGCGCCAGCAGCCTTCGGGACAGGGGGCGAAATGAGCAGTACTTC.

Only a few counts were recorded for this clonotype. DNA for the CDR3: TGTGCCAGCAGTTACGCGGTGGTCACAGATACGCAGTATTTT. This translates into CASSYAVVTDTQYF. V and J are TRBV6-6 and TRBJ2-3; D is ambiguous. The CDR3 runs 14 residues. Germline loops: CDR1 MNHNY, CDR2 SVGAGI (reference sequence). V was trimmed by 2 bases and J by 2 bases, leaving 8 bases between them.

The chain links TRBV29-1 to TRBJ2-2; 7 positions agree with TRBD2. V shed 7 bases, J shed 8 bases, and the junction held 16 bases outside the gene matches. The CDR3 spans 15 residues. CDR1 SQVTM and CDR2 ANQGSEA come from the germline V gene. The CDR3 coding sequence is TGCAGCGCCGGGGGGAGCCTCACGGATTATGGGGAGCTGTTTTTT. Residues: CSAGGSLTDYGELFF.

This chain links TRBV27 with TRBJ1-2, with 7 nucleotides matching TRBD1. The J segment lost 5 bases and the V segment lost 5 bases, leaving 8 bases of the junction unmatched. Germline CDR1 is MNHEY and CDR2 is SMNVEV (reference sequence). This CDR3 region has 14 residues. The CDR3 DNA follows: TGTGCCAGCAGTCGGACAGGCCTCGGGTATGGCTACACCTTC. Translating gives CASSRTGLGYGYTF.

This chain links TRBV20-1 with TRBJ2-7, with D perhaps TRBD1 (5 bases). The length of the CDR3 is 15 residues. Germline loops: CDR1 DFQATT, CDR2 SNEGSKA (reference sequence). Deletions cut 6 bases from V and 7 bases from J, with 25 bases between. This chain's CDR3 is CSAFEPRVSYNEQYF. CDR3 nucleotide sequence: TGCAGTGCCTTTGAGCCCAGGGTCTCATACAATGAGCAGTACTTC.

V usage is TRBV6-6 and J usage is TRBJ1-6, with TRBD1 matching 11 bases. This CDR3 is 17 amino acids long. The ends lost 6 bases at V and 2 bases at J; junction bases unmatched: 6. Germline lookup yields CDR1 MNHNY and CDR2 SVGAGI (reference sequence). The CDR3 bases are TGTGCCAGCAGGACTCCGGGACAGGGGGCCTATAATTCACCCCTCCACTTT. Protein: CASRTPGQGAYNSPLHF.

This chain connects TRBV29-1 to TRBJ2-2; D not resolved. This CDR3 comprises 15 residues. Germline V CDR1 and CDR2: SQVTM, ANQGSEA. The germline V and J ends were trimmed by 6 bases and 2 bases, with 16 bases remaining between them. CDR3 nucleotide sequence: TGCAGCGTCAGACTGATTACGTCTAACACCGGGGAGCTGTTTTTT. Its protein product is CSVRLITSNTGELFF.

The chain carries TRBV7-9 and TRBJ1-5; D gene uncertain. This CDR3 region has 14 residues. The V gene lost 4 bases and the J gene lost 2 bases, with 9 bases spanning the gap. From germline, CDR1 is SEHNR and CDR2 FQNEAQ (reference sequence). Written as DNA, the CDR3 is TGTGCCAGCAGCTCTAGCGGGGGCAATCAGCCCCAGCATTTT. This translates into CASSSSGGNQPQHF.

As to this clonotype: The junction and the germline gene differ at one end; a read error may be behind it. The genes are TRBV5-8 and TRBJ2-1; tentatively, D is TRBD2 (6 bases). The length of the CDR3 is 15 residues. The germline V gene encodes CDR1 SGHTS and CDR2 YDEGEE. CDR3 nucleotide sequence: TGTGCCAGCAACCCGGGACTGACCTCCTACAATGAGCAGTCCTTC. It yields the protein CASNPGLTSYNEQSF.

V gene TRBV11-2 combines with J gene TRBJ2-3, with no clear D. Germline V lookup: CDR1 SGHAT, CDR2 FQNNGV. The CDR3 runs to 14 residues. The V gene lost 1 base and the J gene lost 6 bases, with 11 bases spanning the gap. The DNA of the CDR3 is TGTGCCAGCAGCTTAGGGGTAGCTGTCGATACGCAGTATTTT. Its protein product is CASSLGVAVDTQYF.

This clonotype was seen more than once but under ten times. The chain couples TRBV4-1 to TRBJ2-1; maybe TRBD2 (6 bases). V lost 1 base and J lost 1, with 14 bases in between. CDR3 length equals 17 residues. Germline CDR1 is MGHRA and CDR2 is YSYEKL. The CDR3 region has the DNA TGCGCCAGCAGCCAAGCGGACTATTCCTCTTCCTACAATGAGCAGTTCTTC. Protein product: CASSQADYSSSYNEQFF.

In DNA, the CDR3 is TGTGCCAGTCGAGTCCGGGGGAATTTAGGGGAGCAGTTCTTC. Translation: CASRVRGNLGEQFF. The J gene is TRBJ2-1, the V gene TRBV2; possible D gene TRBD2, 6 bases. In germline, CDR1 is SNHLY, CDR2 FYNNEI. The length of the CDR3 is 14 residues. V was trimmed by 9 bases and J by 10 bases, leaving 22 bases between them. The variable domain in full, with the rest retrieved from reference TRBV2 and TRBJ2-1, is EPEVTQTPSHQVTQMGQEVILRCVPISNHLYFYWYRQILGQKVEFLVSFYNNEISEKSEIFDDQFSVERPDGSNFTLKIRSTKLEDSAMYFCASRVRGNLGEQFFGPGTRLTVL.

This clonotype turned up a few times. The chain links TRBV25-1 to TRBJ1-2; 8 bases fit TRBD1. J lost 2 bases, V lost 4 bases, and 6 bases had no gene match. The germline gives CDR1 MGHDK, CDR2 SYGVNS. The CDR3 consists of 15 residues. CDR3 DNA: TGTGCCAGCAGTGGTAGACAGGGGATCAACTATGGCTACACCTTC. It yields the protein CASSGRQGINYGYTF.

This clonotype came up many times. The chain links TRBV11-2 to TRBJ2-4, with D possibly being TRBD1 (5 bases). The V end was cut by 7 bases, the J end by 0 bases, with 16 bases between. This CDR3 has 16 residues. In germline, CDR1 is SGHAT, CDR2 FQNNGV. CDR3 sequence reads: CASTDPRVLAKNIQYF. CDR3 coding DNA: TGTGCCAGCACCGATCCCAGGGTACTAGCCAAAAACATTCAGTACTTC.

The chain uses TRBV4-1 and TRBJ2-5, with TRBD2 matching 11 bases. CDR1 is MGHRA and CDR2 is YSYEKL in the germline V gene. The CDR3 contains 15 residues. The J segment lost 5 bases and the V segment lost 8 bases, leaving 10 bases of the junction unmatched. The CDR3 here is CASGPILAGVETQYF. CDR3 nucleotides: TGCGCCAGCGGCCCCATACTAGCGGGGGTTGAGACCCAGTACTTC.

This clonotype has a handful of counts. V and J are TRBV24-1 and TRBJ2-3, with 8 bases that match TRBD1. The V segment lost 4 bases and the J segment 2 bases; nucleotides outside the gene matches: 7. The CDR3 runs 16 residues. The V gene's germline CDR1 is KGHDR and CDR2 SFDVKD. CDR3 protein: CATSDPTGAVTDTQYF. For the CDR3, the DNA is TGTGCCACCAGTGACCCGACAGGGGCAGTCACAGATACGCAGTATTTT.

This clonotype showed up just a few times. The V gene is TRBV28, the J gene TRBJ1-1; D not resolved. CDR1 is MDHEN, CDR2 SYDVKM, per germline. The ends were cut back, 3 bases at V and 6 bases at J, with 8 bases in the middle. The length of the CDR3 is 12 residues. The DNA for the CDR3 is TGTGCCAGCAGTTTGATCGGCGCTGAAGCTTTCTTT. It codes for CASSLIGAEAFF. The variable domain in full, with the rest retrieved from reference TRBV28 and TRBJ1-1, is DVKVTQSSRYLVKRTGEKVFLECVQDMDHENMFWYRQDPGLGLRLIYFSYDVKMKEKGDIPEGYSVSREKKERFSLILESASTNQTSMYLCASSLIGAEAFFGQGTRLTVV.

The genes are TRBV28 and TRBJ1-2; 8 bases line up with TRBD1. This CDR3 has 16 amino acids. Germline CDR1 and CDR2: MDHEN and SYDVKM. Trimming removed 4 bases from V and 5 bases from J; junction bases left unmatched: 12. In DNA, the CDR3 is TGTGCCAGCAGTTCGCCGGGACAGGAAAAGGGGTATGGCTACACCTTC. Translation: CASSSPGQEKGYGYTF.

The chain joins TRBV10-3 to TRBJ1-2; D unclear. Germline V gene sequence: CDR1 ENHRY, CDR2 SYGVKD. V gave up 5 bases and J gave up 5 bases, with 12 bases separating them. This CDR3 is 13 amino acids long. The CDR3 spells CAISIEEIYGYTF. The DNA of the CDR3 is TGTGCCATCAGTATCGAGGAGATTTATGGCTACACCTTC.

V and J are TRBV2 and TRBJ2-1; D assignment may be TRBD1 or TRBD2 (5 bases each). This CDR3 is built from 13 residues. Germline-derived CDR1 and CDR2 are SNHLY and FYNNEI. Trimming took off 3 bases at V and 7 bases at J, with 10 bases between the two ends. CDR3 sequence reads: CASSDLAGNEQFF. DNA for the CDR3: TGTGCCAGCAGTGACCTAGCAGGGAATGAGCAGTTCTTC.

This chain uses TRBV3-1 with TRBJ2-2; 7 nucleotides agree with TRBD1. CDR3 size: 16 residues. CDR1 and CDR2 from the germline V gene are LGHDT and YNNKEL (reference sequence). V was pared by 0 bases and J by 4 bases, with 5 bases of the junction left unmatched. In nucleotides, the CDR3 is TGTGCCAGCAGCCAAGATTTGAGGGGGCTCACCGGGGAGCTGTTTTTT. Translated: CASSQDLRGLTGELFF.

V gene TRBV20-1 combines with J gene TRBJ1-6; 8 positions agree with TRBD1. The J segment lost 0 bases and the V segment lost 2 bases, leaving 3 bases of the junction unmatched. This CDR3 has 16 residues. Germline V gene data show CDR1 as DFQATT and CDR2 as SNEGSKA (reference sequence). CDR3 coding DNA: TGCAGTGCTAGACAGGGGGCCAGCTCCTATAATTCACCCCTCCACTTT. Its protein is CSARQGASSYNSPLHF.

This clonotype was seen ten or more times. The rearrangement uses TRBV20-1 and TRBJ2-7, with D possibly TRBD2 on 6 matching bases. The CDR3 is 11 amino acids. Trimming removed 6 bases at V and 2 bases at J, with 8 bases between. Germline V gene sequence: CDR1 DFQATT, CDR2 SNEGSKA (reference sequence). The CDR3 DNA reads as TGCAGTGCGGCGGGGCCCTACGAGCAGTACTTC. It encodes CSAAGPYEQYF.